These 10 T cell receptor delta chains were sequenced from one sample in a study of γδ T cells in repeated Plasmodium falciparum infection. TCRdb reanalysed the multiplex PCR reads via CATT. The sample includes some 51,000 delta-chain clones, roughly 2% seen only once; the top ten take approximately 24%. Gammadelta T cells were flow-sorted from PBMC into Vgamma9/Vdelta2+ and Vdelta2-negative populations for bulk analysis. The source material was gamma-delta T cells from blood. These receptors came from a pool of human donors (malaria-infected and uninfected, not separated).

This clone was counted a few times. A far larger clone is a single base away, which makes a read error likely. This sample also contains other DNA sequences that code for the same CDR3. The CDR3 loop is CAYRMLLGDTGFWTDKLIF. CDR3 nucleotide sequence: TGTGCTTATAGGATGTTACTGGGGGATACGGGTTTTTGGACCGATAAACTCATCTTT. This sequence joins TRAV38-2/DV8 and TRDJ1; 13 bases match TRDD3. Germline V gene data show CDR1 as TSESDYY and CDR2 as QEAYKQQN. This CDR3 contains 19 residues. Trimming cost V 3 bases and J 2 bases; bases outside gene matches: 13.

The rearrangement links TRDV1 to TRDJ1; D is possibly TRDD2 or TRDD3 (9 bases each). Because TCRdb records no J gene, it was assigned here through a match of the DNA to germline. V shed 4 bases and J shed 0 bases, with 36 bases lying between them. The germline V gene has CDR1 TSWWSYY and CDR2 QGS. The CDR3 spans 23 residues. For the CDR3, the DNA is TGTGCTCTTGGGGCGATGGCCTTCCTACGTCCCCGACTGGGGGACCCGTACACCGATAAACTCATCTTT. This sequence encodes CALGAMAFLRPRLGDPYTDKLIF.

This clone was observed at least ten times. This likely reflects a read error, since a far larger clone is one base away. Other DNA sequences within the sample encode an identical CDR3. The V gene is TRDV1, the J gene TRDJ1; 7 bases align to TRDD2. Here the J gene was assigned by germline matching of the DNA, as TCRdb has none. J lost 2 bases, V lost 1 base, and 40 bases had no gene match. The CDR3 runs to 27 residues. Germline CDR1 is TSWWSYY and CDR2 is QGS. The CDR3 here is CALGEPLFLAPKLGDTRRKGGTDKLIF. The CDR3 bases are TGTGCTCTTGGGGAACCCCTCTTCCTAGCCCCCAAGCTAGGGGACACGCGGCGAAAGGGGGGTACCGATAAACTCATCTTT.

A remark on this clone: For this DNA, TCRdb reports the protein of a much larger clone, which diverges at residue 11, most likely from a read error; the protein presented here is translated directly from the DNA. The V gene is TRDV1, the J gene TRDJ2; 9 nucleotides agree with TRDD3. The J gene is not listed in TCRdb, so it was assigned here from a DNA match to germline. Germline V gene data show CDR1 as TSWWSYY and CDR2 as QGS. The length of the CDR3 is 19 residues. CDR3 region: CALFPTVGGYIALTAQLFF. The CDR3 nucleotides read TGTGCTCTTTTTCCTACTGTTGGGGGATATATAGCCTTGACGGCACAACTCTTCTTT.

This clone was found a few times. A much larger clonotype is one base distant, so this may be a read error. This chain's CDR3 is CASHAFPQLYWGKPLDLTAQLFF. The CDR3 region has the DNA TGCGCCTCTCATGCCTTCCCCCAACTGTACTGGGGGAAACCTCTCGATTTGACAGCACAACTCTTCTTT. The gene calls are TRDV3 and TRDJ2; 9 bases align to TRDD3. TCRdb supplies no J gene; here it was assigned by aligning the nucleotide sequence to germline. Germline CDR1 and CDR2: TVYSNPD and GDNSRS (reference sequence). There are 23 residues in the CDR3.

Only a few counts were recorded for this clone. This DNA's translation and the protein TCRdb lists, from a much larger clone, do not match at residue 3, likely due to a read error; the protein shown is translated from the DNA. This chain links TRDV3 with TRDJ1; TRDD3 aligns across 11 bases. From germline, CDR1 is TVYSNPD and CDR2 GDNSRS (reference sequence). CDR3 size: 14 residues. The CDR3 reads CAACRGGYASGLIF. DNA of the CDR3: TGTGCTGCTTGCCGTGGGGGATACGCGTCTGGACTCATCTTT. Full variable domain (remainder filled in from reference TRDV3 and TRDJ1): CDKVTQSSPDQTVASGSEVVLLCTYDTVYSNPDLFWYRIRPDYSFQFVFYGDNSRSEGADFTQGRFSVKHILTQKAFHLVISPVRTEDSATYYCAACRGGYASGLIFGKGTRVTVEP.

This clone was observed a few times. This likely reflects a read error, since a far larger clone is one base away. Other DNA sequences in the same sample also yield this CDR3. The chain has TRDV1 and TRDJ1; TRDD3 matches 11 bases. TCRdb gives no J gene; it was assigned here by matching the DNA to germline. V gave up 3 bases and J gave up 3 bases; unmatched junction bases: 21. The CDR3 is 21 residues long. CDR1 and CDR2 from the germline V gene are TSWWSYY and QGS. The CDR3 sequence is CALGEQSLYWGIVGPSDKLIF. CDR3 DNA: TGTGCTCTTGGGGAGCAGAGCCTTTACTGGGGGATAGTGGGTCCTTCCGATAAACTCATCTTT.

Notes on this clone: The likely explanation is a read error, given a far larger clone one base away. The same CDR3 can be traced to other DNA sequences in this sample. A V gene of TRDV2 was called, but no J gene was assigned; the table gives TRDD3 as D, unverified against the DNA. This CDR3 spans 15 amino acids. CDR1 is GEAIGNYY and CDR2 is EKD in the germline V gene. CDR3 in amino acids: CACDPLGDTADKLIF. The DNA for the CDR3 is TGTGCCTGTGACCCCCTGGGGGATACAGCGGATAAACTCATCTTC.

This clone was seen more than once but under ten times. TCRdb pairs this DNA with a much larger clone's protein that differs at residue 13, likely a read error; the protein shown was translated from the DNA. This chain connects TRDV2 to TRDJ1; 12 nucleotides align to TRDD3. Trimming cost V 1 base and J 1 base; bases outside gene matches: 18. The CDR3 totals 21 residues. Germline V gene sequence: CDR1 GEAIGNYY, CDR2 EKD. CDR3 coding DNA: TGTGCCTGTGACACGGTGTTTCTGGGGGATACGCGGAATCCCGTCACCGATAAACTCATCTTT. Amino acids: CACDTVFLGDTRNPVTDKLIF.

This clone was seen many times. TCRdb shows a much larger clone's protein in place of this DNA's translation, and the two differ at residue 16, likely through a read error; the protein shown is translated from the DNA. The V segment is TRDV2, and no J call was made; the table names TRDD3, a call not compared with the DNA. This CDR3 is 18 amino acids long. Germline CDR1 GEAIGNYY, CDR2 EKD. CDR3 DNA sequence: TGTGCCTGTGACCCCTTAGGGGGGATACATGAGGTCGCCGATAAACCCATCTTT. Encoded protein: CACDPLGGIHEVADKPIF.